This TCR beta chain was recovered during a study of T cells after posttransplantation cyclophosphamide. Study-wide points: Recipient CMV seropositivity and CMV reactivation strongly tracked TRB clonality. Skin or GI-infiltrating T cells shared few TRB sequences with blood. Donor CD8+ memory clones often dominated recipient blood repertoires at later times.

In the case of this clone: Its antigen remains unknown.

Sampled 1 year posttransplant, controls received myeloablative marrow transplants, methotrexate and a calcineurin inhibitor. The V and J ends lost 3 bases and 5 bases, in that order; junction bases with no gene match: 5. CDR1 is SEHNR and CDR2 is FQNEAQ in the germline V gene (reference sequence). This CDR3 spans 14 amino acids. The protocol was immunoSEQ multiplex PCR, while the TCRdb copy is restricted to in-frame clones and leaves out a portion. Here the sample spans roughly 11,000 clones, around 81% being singletons. This chain joins TRBV7-9 and TRBJ2-7, with 9 bases lining up with TRBD2. The sample here was PBMCs, taken 367 days after allogeneic stem cell transplant with calcineurin inhibitor and methotrexate. The TCR comes from a male patient aged 25 to 39 who received an allogeneic stem cell transplant from an unrelated donor, was CMV-positive, and had acute GVHD only. Some T cells may be provided by the graft donor. The CDR3 sequence is CASSFNPSGNEQYF. The CDR3 DNA follows: TGTGCCAGCAGCTTCAATCCTAGCGGGAACGAGCAGTACTTC.